The source of this TCR beta chain is a study of neoadjuvant anti-PD-1 for oral cavity cancer. Profiled with immunoSEQ multiplex PCR; TCRdb holds only in-frame clones, not every one. Of 9,300 or so clones detected, 70% to 80% appear once; the ten largest clones hold about 3.9%. V shed 2 bases, J shed 9 bases, and the junction held 18 bases outside the gene matches. This CDR3 has 18 residues. The V gene's germline CDR1 is SEHNR and CDR2 FQNEAQ (reference sequence). Documented time point: after neoadjuvant nivolumab, at surgical resection. Sequenced here: PBMCs, sampled after nivolumab (anti-PD-1) treatment. The source is a person aged 35-79 years with oral cavity squamous cell carcinoma. The chain has TRBV7-9 and TRBJ2-1; TRBD2 matches 8 bases. CDR3 residues: CASSLIGSWREAGGEQFF. CDR3 DNA sequence: TGTGCCAGCAGCTTAATCGGGTCTTGGCGGGAGGCCGGGGGTGAGCAGTTCTTC. Filled out from reference TRBV7-9 and TRBJ2-1, the complete variable domain reads DTGVSQNPRHKITKRGQNVTFRCDPISEHNRLYWYRQTLGQGPEFLTYFQNEAQLEKSRLLSDRFSAERPKGSFSTLEIQRTEQGDSAMYLCASSLIGSWREAGGEQFFGPGTRLTVL.